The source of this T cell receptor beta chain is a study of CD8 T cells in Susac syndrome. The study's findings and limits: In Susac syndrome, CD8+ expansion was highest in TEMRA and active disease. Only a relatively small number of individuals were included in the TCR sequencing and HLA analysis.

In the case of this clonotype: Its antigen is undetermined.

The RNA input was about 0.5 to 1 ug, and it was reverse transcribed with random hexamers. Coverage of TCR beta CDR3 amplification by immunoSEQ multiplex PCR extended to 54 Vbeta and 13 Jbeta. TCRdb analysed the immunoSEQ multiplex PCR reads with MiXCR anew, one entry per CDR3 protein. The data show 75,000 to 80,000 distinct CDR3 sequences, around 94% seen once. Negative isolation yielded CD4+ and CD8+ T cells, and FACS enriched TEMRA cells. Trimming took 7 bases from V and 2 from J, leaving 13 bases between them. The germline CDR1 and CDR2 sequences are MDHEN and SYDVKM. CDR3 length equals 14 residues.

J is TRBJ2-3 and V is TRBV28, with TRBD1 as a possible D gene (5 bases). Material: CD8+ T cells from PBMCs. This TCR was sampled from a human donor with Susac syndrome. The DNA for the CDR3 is TGTGCCAGCACCACAGGTCCCATCACAGATACGCAGTATTTT. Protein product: CASTTGPITDTQYF. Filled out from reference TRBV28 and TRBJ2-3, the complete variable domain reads DVKVTQSSRYLVKRTGEKVFLECVQDMDHENMFWYRQDPGLGLRLIYFSYDVKMKEKGDIPEGYSVSREKKERFSLILESASTNQTSMYLCASTTGPITDTQYFGPGTRLTVL.